The 4 T cell receptor beta chains below come from one sample, sequenced in a study of shared clonotypes between healthy human individuals. Clones were sequenced by immunoSEQ multiplex PCR, and TCRdb holds only the in-frame ones, with some missing. This table holds 1,400,000 or so clones, approximately 98.5% found once. The sequenced sample was naive CD4+ T cells sorted from blood. Subset defined: CD45RA+ positively selected. These receptors were collected from a young man in good health.

V and J are TRBV9 and TRBJ2-4; D ambiguous. Trimming stripped 0 bases from V and 7 bases from J, with 11 bases between. CDR3 size: 14 residues. Germline V lookup: CDR1 SGDLS, CDR2 YYNGEE. CDR3 residues: CASSVAVSRNIQYF. The DNA of the CDR3 is TGTGCCAGCAGCGTAGCTGTTAGTAGGAACATTCAGTACTTC.

This chain joins TRBV27 and TRBJ1-4; the D is unclear. The CDR3 runs to 11 residues. V lost 3 bases and J lost 6, with 2 bases in between. Germline CDR1 reads MNHEY; CDR2 reads SMNVEV (reference sequence). Here the CDR3 reads CASSFYEKLFF. For the CDR3, the DNA is TGTGCCAGCAGTTTCTATGAAAAACTGTTTTTT.

This chain links TRBV7-2 with TRBJ2-2; 7 bases are a match to TRBD1. Germline CDR1 SGHTA, CDR2 FQGNSA. With V trimmed by 8 bases and J by 3 bases, 3 bases remained unmatched. The CDR3 is made up of 13 amino acids. CDR3 in DNA: TGTGCCAGCGGGCAGGGGGACACCGGGGAGCTGTTTTTT. Its protein product is CASGQGDTGELFF.

The rearrangement links TRBV25-1 to TRBJ2-5; a possible D gene is TRBD1 (7 bases). The CDR3 spans 14 residues. The V gene's germline CDR1 is MGHDK and CDR2 SYGVNS. Deletions cut 2 bases from V and 7 bases from J, with 14 bases between. CDR3 sequence: CASSEGGQGGTQYF. The CDR3 region has the DNA TGTGCCAGCAGTGAAGGGGGTCAGGGGGGGACCCAGTACTTC.